This T cell receptor (beta chain) was sequenced during a study of T cell responses to AZD1222 COVID-19 vaccine (dated by TCRdb to 2020 to 2023). Concerning the study at large: TCR sequencing was performed for over 230 trial participants, of whom around 200 were given two doses of AZD1222 and approximately 26 were given two doses of MenACWY control vaccine. Trial participants were enrolled by age into 18-55, 56-69 and 70-plus year subgroups, with 148, 28 and 57 TCR-sequenced participants respectively.

This clone was found once. Its antigen is unknown. There are no base qualities to consult, and no much larger clone falls within one base. The research as a whole found: Conclusions about previously exposed vaccinees are limited, since just a handful of AZD1222 recipients were seropositive for SARS-CoV-2 at baseline. The whole spike protein was spanned by vaccine-associated CD4 TCRs, and dominant responses were seen in regions 160-218 and 743-854. Because no day 14 peak-response samples were available, repertoires were characterized only after the peak T cell response. In the small 56-69-year group, the increase in depth fell short of significance, most likely because of low power. Spike-specific TCR breadth and depth rose significantly after two AZD1222 doses compared with day 0 and with MenACWY recipients. Reportedly, close to half of the unique spike-specific TCRs recognized epitopes lying outside the regions that are mutated in the B.1.351 and B.1.1.7 variants. Participants were mostly white British and included more females than males, and it was suggested by the authors that clonal diversity may have been underestimated.

V is pared back by 2 bases and J by 5 bases, with 10 bases lying between the germline termini. Looking up the germline V gene yields CDR1 MNHEY and CDR2 SVGAGI. Spanning cysteine to phenylalanine, the CDR3 consists of 14 amino acids. The retained sequence is limited to the CDR3, 42 bases, with the frame set at the first base. This specimen's time point label, interpreted: about 28 days (+/-7) after the second vaccine dose. AZD1222 recipients whose second dose came at about 4 weeks and those whose second dose came at about 12 weeks were combined into one group, since spike-specific TCR depth and breadth did not differ between the two schedules. The vaccinee samples were drawn from two UK trials, COV001 and COV002, one of which was a single-blind randomized controlled phase 2/3 trial testing AZD1222 (ChAdOx1 nCoV-19) in healthy adults. For TCRbeta chain sequencing, PBMC samples were collected from trial participants at day 0 and at day 28 after the second dose.

The CDR3 regions of human TCRbeta chains were analyzed by immunosequencing. The paper's data handling went like this. Repertoire TCRs were matched against a reference library of SARS-CoV-2-specific TCRs generated with the MIRA antigen-specificity platform. Breadth was defined as the fraction of unique TCRs that were SARS-CoV-2-associated, and depth was defined as the fraction of total T cells that were SARS-CoV-2-associated. Using the MIRA data, each spike-specific TCR was assigned both to the spike region to which the TCR was reactive and to a CD4 or CD8 class. Log10-transformed breadth and depth values were compared by one-way ANOVA with Sidak's multiple comparisons tests. Sourced from immuneACCESS, this table was stored by TCRdb with only in-frame sequences that have V and J called. A share of the clones is absent; for the studies checked, an unresolved V gene accounts for under half, and the remainder has no known explanation. D and trimming were read from the DNA, whereas the V and J calls and clone size are those reported in that table. This sample has about 94,000 clones in its table, and about 85% of those were observed once. The biggest ten clones account for roughly 4.5% of the sample.

This sequence originates from an adult who received the AZD1222 COVID-19 vaccine. Here the sequenced sample was peripheral blood, taken 28 days after the second AZD1222 dose. The chain couples TRBV6-5 to TRBJ1-5, with no confident D gene call. In nucleotides, the sequence is TGTGCCAGCAGTTACCAGGTGAACGATCAGCCCCAGCATTTT. Its translation is CASSYQVNDQPQHF.